Reported below is one TCR beta chain. This sample stems from a study of PD-1 blockade in mismatch repair-deficient tumors. The protocol was immunoSEQ multiplex PCR, while the TCRdb copy is restricted to in-frame clones and leaves out a portion. The sample yields fewer than 100,000 clones, roughly 80% seen once. The sequence was collected from an adult with mismatch repair-deficient cancer. This specimen was peripheral blood, taken 12 weeks after starting pembrolizumab.

This CDR3 is CASSIRHKGMGIQETQYF. The CDR3 nucleotides are TGTGCCAGTAGTATACGTCATAAGGGTATGGGAATCCAAGAGACCCAGTACTTC. This sequence joins TRBV19 and TRBJ2-5; D gene unclear. V was clipped by 2 bases and J by 1 base, with 20 bases between them. Germline-derived CDR1 and CDR2 are LNHDA and SQIVND (reference sequence). The CDR3 has 18 residues.